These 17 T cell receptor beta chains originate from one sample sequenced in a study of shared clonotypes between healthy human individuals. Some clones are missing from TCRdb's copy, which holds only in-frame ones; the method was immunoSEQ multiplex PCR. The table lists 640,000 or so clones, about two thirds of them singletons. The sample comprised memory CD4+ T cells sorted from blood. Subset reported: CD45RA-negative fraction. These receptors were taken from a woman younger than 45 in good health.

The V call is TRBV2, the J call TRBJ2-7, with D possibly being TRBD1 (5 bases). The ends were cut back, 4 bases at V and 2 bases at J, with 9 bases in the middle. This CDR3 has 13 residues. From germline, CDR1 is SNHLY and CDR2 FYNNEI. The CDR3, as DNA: TGTGCCAGCAGTGCAGGGCAGACCTACGAGCAGTACTTC. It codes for CASSAGQTYEQYF.

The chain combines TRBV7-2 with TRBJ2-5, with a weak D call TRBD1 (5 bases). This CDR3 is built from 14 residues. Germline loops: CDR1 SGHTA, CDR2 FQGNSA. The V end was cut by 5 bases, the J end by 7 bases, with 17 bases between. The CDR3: CASSPQEVTGTQYF. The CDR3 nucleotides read TGTGCCAGCAGCCCACAGGAAGTGACGGGGACCCAGTACTTC.

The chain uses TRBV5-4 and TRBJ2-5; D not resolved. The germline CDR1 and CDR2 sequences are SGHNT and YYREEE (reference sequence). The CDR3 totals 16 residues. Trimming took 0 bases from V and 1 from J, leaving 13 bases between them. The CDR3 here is CASSLGARKGQETQYF. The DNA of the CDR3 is TGTGCCAGCAGCTTGGGGGCGCGTAAGGGCCAAGAGACCCAGTACTTC. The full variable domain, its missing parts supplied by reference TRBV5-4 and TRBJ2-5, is ETGVTQSPTHLIKTRGQQVTLRCSSQSGHNTVSWYQQALGQGPQFIFQYYREEENGRGNFPPRFSGLQFPNYSSELNVNALELDDSALYLCASSLGARKGQETQYFGPGTRLLVL.

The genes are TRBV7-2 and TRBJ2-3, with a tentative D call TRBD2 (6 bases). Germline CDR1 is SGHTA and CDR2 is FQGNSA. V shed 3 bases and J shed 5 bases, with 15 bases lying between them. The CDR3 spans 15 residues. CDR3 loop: CASSFLIGSLDTQYF. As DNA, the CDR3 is TGTGCCAGCAGCTTTTTGATCGGGAGCCTAGATACGCAGTATTTT.

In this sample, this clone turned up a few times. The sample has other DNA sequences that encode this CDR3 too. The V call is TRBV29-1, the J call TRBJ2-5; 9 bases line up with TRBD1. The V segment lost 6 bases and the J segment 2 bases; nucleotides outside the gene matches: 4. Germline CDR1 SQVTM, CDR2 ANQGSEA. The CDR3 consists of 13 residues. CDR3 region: CSVLQGAQETQYF. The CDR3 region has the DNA TGCAGCGTATTACAGGGGGCTCAAGAGACCCAGTACTTC.

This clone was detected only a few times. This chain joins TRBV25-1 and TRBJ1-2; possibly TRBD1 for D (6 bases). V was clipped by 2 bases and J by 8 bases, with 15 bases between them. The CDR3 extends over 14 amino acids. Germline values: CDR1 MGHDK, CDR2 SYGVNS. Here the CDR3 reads CASSESRGEYGYTF. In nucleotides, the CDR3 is TGTGCCAGCAGTGAAAGCAGGGGAGAGTACGGCTACACCTTC.

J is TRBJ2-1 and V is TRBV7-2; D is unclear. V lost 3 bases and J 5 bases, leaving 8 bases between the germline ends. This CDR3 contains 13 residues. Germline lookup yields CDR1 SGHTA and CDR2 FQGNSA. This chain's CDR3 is CASSLSFHNEQFF. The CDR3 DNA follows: TGTGCCAGCAGCTTGTCCTTTCACAATGAGCAGTTCTTC.

The CDR3 bases are TGTGCCAGCAGCCCTGACGGAAGCACTAGCGGGGTCAATGAGCAGTTCTTC. It is translated as CASSPDGSTSGVNEQFF. The rearrangement links TRBV7-2 to TRBJ2-1; 10 bases line up with TRBD2. The CDR3 extends over 17 amino acids. Trimming removed 5 bases from V and 6 bases from J; junction bases left unmatched: 13. CDR1 is SGHTA and CDR2 is FQGNSA in the germline V gene.

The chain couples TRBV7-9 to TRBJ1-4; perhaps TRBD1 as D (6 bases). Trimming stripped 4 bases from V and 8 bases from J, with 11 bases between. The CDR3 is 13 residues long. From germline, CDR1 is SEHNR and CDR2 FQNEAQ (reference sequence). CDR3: CASSSWTAEKLFF. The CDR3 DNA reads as TGTGCCAGCAGCTCCTGGACAGCGGAAAAACTGTTTTTT.

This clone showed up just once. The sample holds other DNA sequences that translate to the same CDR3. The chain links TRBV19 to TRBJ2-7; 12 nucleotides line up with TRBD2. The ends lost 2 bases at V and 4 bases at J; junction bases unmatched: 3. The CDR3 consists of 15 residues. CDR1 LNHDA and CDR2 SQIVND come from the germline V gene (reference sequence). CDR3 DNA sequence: TGTGCCAGTAGTATACTAGCGGGAGGGCCTTACGAGCAGTACTTC. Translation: CASSILAGGPYEQYF.

CDR3 DNA sequence: TGTGCCAGCAGTTTGTGGATCTCCTCCGGCGAGCAGTACTTC. Amino acids: CASSLWISSGEQYF. V gene TRBV28 combines with J gene TRBJ2-7, with D hard to call. With 3 bases removed from V and 6 bases from J, the gap between germline ends came to 15 bases. Germline CDR1 is MDHEN and CDR2 is SYDVKM. The CDR3 contains 14 residues.

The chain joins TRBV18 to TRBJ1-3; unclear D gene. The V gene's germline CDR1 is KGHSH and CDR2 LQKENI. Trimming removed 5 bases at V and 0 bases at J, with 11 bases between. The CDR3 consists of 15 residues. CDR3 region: CASSSDGGSGNTIYF. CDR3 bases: TGTGCCAGCTCATCTGACGGAGGCTCTGGAAACACCATATATTTT. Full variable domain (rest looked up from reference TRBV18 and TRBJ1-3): NAGVMQNPRHLVRRRGQEARLRCSPMKGHSHVYWYRQLPEEGLKFMVYLQKENIIDESGMPKERFSAEFPKEGPSILRIQQVVRGDSAAYFCASSSDGGSGNTIYFGEGSWLTVV.

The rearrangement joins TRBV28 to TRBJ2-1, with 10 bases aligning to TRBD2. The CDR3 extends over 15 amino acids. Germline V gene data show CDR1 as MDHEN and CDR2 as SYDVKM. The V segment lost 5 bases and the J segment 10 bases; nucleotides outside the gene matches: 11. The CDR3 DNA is TGTGCCAGCAGTACCCCGGCTAGCGGGAGTCGCGAGCAGTTCTTC. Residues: CASSTPASGSREQFF.

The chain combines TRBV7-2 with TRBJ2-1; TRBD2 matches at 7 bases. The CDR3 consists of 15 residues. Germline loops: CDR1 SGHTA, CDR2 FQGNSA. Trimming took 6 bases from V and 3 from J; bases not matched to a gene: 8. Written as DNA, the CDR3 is TGTGCCAGCAGATATGAGCGGGGCTTCTACAATGAGCAGTTCTTC. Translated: CASRYERGFYNEQFF.

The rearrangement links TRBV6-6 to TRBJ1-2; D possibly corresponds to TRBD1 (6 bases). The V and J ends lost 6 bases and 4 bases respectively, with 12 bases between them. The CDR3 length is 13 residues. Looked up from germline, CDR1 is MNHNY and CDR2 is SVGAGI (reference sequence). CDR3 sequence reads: CASSPRGVYGYTF. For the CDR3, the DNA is TGTGCCAGCAGCCCCAGGGGTGTCTATGGCTACACCTTC.

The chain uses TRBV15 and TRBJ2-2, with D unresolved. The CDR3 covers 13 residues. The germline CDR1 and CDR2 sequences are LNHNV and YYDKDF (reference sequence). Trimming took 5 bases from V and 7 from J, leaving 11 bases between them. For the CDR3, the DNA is TGTGCCACCAGCCTCCATCTGGACGGGGAGCTGTTTTTT. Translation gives CATSLHLDGELFF.

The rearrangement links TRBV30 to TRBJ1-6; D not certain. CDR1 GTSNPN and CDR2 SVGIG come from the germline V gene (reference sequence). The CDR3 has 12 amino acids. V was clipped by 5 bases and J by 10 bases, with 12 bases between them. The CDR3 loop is CAWAQGYSPLHF. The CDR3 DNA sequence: TGTGCCTGGGCGCAAGGGTACTCACCCCTCCACTTT.